The 29 T cell receptor beta chains in this list originate from one sample, sequenced in a study of T cell responses to AZD1222 COVID-19 vaccine. TCRdb's copy holds only in-frame clones and misses some; the assay was immunoSEQ multiplex PCR. The sample includes 100,000 or so clones, roughly 90% seen only once; the top ten take roughly 2.7%. The sample here was peripheral blood, taken on day 0 of AZD1222 vaccination. The receptors come from an adult in good health.

This sequence joins TRBV2 and TRBJ1-2; D is perhaps TRBD1 (6 bases). CDR3 length: 13 amino acids. V lost 3 bases and J 7 bases, leaving 12 bases between the germline ends. The germline gives CDR1 SNHLY, CDR2 FYNNEI. The CDR3 DNA follows: TGTGCCAGCAGTGATGGGGGGCTAAGTGGCTACACCTTC. It translates to CASSDGGLSGYTF.

The genes are TRBV7-9 and TRBJ1-4, with 7 bases aligning to TRBD1. The CDR3 loop spans 13 amino acids. V was clipped by 10 bases and J by 8 bases; unmatched bases: 10. The V gene's germline CDR1 is SEHNR and CDR2 FQNEAQ (reference sequence). This CDR3 is CAIRGDYGEKLFF. CDR3 DNA: TGTGCCATCAGGGGGGACTATGGAGAAAAACTGTTTTTT.

CDR3 protein: CASSPGSEGGEQYF. Here the CDR3 DNA reads TGTGCCAGCAGCCCAGGGAGCGAAGGAGGCGAGCAGTACTTC. The gene calls are TRBV28 and TRBJ2-7; D tentatively fits TRBD1 or TRBD2 (5 bases each). Trimming took 6 bases from V and 6 from J, leaving 18 bases between them. The germline gives CDR1 MDHEN, CDR2 SYDVKM. There are 14 residues in the CDR3.

The CDR3 bases are TGTGCCAGCAGGGCAGTCATTTTCTCCTCACCCCTCCACTTT. Translating gives CASRAVIFSSPLHF. The V and J genes are TRBV27 and TRBJ1-6; D uncertain. Germline loops: CDR1 MNHEY, CDR2 SMNVEV (reference sequence). The CDR3 spans 14 residues. The ends were cut back, 6 bases at V and 10 bases at J, with 16 bases in the middle.

About this clone: This sample includes further DNA sequences coding for the same CDR3. The chain carries TRBV20-1 and TRBJ2-3; D is perhaps TRBD2 (6 bases). Germline loops: CDR1 DFQATT, CDR2 SNEGSKA (reference sequence). Trimming cost V 6 bases and J 3 bases, with 7 bases left between them. The length of the CDR3 is 11 residues. The CDR3 sequence: CSALATDTQYF. The DNA of the CDR3 is TGCAGTGCCCTAGCGACAGATACGCAGTATTTT.

The chain uses TRBV7-2 and TRBJ1-4; no clear D gene. Germline V lookup: CDR1 SGHTA, CDR2 FQGNSA. V was trimmed by 2 bases and J by 2 bases, leaving 9 bases between them. CDR3 length: 15 amino acids. CDR3 bases: TGTGCCAGCAGCTTATCGGGCAAGACTAATGAAAAACTGTTTTTT. Encoded protein: CASSLSGKTNEKLFF.

The chain employs TRBV5-1 and TRBJ2-3, with D perhaps TRBD1 (5 bases). The CDR3 contains 14 residues. V lost 4 bases and J 4 bases, leaving 13 bases between the germline ends. In germline, CDR1 is SGHRS, CDR2 YFSETQ. The CDR3 loop is CASSDPQGSDTQYF. CDR3 in DNA: TGCGCCAGCAGCGACCCCCAGGGTTCAGATACGCAGTATTTT.

The chain combines TRBV11-3 with TRBJ2-1; 8 nucleotides match TRBD2. This CDR3 comprises 16 residues. V shed 0 bases, J shed 9 bases, and the junction held 10 bases outside the gene matches. Germline assignment: CDR1 SGHNT and CDR2 YENEEA. DNA of the CDR3: TGTGCCAGCAGCTTAGAGCGGCGGGGGGTCCACGCTGAGCAGTTCTTC. It encodes CASSLERRGVHAEQFF.

The gene calls are TRBV18 and TRBJ2-5; TRBD2 might be the D (6 bases). Trimming removed 2 bases from V and 4 bases from J, with 11 bases in between. CDR1 and CDR2 from the germline V gene are KGHSH and LQKENI. This CDR3 has 14 amino acids. The CDR3 nucleotides read TGTGCCAGCTCACCATCGGCGGGGAGAGAGACCCAGTACTTC. Its translation is CASSPSAGRETQYF. The full variable domain, in which reference TRBV18 and TRBJ2-5 provide the parts outside the CDR3, is NAGVMQNPRHLVRRRGQEARLRCSPMKGHSHVYWYRQLPEEGLKFMVYLQKENIIDESGMPKERFSAEFPKEGPSILRIQQVVRGDSAAYFCASSPSAGRETQYFGPGTRLLVL.

This clone was detected only a few times. The gene calls are TRBV28 and TRBJ2-1; D is unclear. The length of the CDR3 is 15 residues. Germline V gene data show CDR1 as MDHEN and CDR2 as SYDVKM. The ends were cut back, 5 bases at V and 0 bases at J, with 11 bases in the middle. The CDR3 nucleotides are TGTGCCAGCAGTACCGTCATGGTCTCCTACAATGAGCAGTTCTTC. Amino acids: CASSTVMVSYNEQFF.

V and J are TRBV4-1 and TRBJ2-1; 7 nucleotides agree with TRBD1. The CDR3 extends over 17 amino acids. V lost 3 bases to trimming and J lost 3 bases; unmatched junction nucleotides: 11. Germline CDR1 and CDR2: MGHRA and YSYEKL. CDR3 protein: CASSQLWTGENYNEQFF. For the CDR3, the DNA is TGCGCCAGCAGCCAGTTATGGACAGGCGAAAACTACAATGAGCAGTTCTTC.

This rearrangement joins TRBV5-1 to TRBJ1-4; maybe TRBD1 (6 bases). The CDR3 loop spans 16 amino acids. V lost 2 bases and J 7 bases, leaving 18 bases between the germline ends. Germline loops: CDR1 SGHRS, CDR2 YFSETQ. The CDR3 spells CASSLAGQSGGEKLFF. The CDR3 coding sequence is TGCGCCAGCAGCTTAGCAGGACAGTCGGGTGGTGAAAAACTGTTTTTT.

V and J are TRBV10-3 and TRBJ2-2; TRBD1 or TRBD2 may be the D gene (6 bases each). The germline V gene encodes CDR1 ENHRY and CDR2 SYGVKD. CDR3 length: 14 amino acids. Trimming stripped 9 bases from V and 4 bases from J, with 15 bases between. The DNA for the CDR3 is TGTGCCATTGGGGCACAGGGAGGCACCGGGGAGCTGTTTTTT. This encodes CAIGAQGGTGELFF.

V and J are TRBV18 and TRBJ1-4, with D unresolved. CDR1 is KGHSH, CDR2 LQKENI, per germline. V lost 4 bases and J lost 3, with 12 bases in between. CDR3 size: 15 residues. The CDR3 sequence: CASSLMMGSNEKLFF. In nucleotides, the CDR3 is TGTGCCAGCTCACTTATGATGGGCTCTAATGAAAAACTGTTTTTT. Full variable domain (outside the CDR3, taken from reference TRBV18 and TRBJ1-4): NAGVMQNPRHLVRRRGQEARLRCSPMKGHSHVYWYRQLPEEGLKFMVYLQKENIIDESGMPKERFSAEFPKEGPSILRIQQVVRGDSAAYFCASSLMMGSNEKLFFGSGTQLSVL.

This clone was seen more than once but under ten times. The chain uses TRBV27 and TRBJ1-5; D is undetermined. The germline CDR1 and CDR2 sequences are MNHEY and SMNVEV (reference sequence). Trimming cost V 2 bases and J 1 base, with 6 bases left between them. The CDR3 sequence is 14 residues long. CDR3 amino acids: CASSLGRSNQPQHF. CDR3 nucleotides: TGTGCCAGCAGTTTAGGAAGGAGCAATCAGCCCCAGCATTTT.

The chain links TRBV19 to TRBJ1-2; D gene uncertain. The CDR3 is 15 amino acids. Germline lookup yields CDR1 LNHDA and CDR2 SQIVND (reference sequence). V was shortened by 0 bases and J by 4 bases, with 12 bases between the two germline ends. The CDR3, as DNA: TGTGCCAGTAGTATAGATCTAGGTCGGATCTATGGCTACACCTTC. The encoded protein is CASSIDLGRIYGYTF. The entire variable domain, with the rest obtained from reference TRBV19 and TRBJ1-2, is as follows: DGGITQSPKYLFRKEGQNVTLSCEQNLNHDAMYWYRQDPGQGLRLIYYSQIVNDFQKGDIAEGYSVSREKKESFPLTVTSAQKNPTAFYLCASSIDLGRIYGYTFGSGTRLTVV.

J is TRBJ2-3 and V is TRBV6-2 or TRBV6-3; 10 bases fit TRBD2. CDR3 length: 17 residues. The ends lost 5 bases at V and 4 bases at J; junction bases unmatched: 12. CDR1 and CDR2 from the germline V gene are MNHEY and SVGEGT. The CDR3, as DNA: TGTGCCAGCAGTACCCAGCGGGGGGGGTTCCTCCCAGATACGCAGTATTTT. Protein: CASSTQRGGFLPDTQYF.

V and J are TRBV6-2 or TRBV6-3 and TRBJ1-1; weak D call: TRBD1 (5 bases). Between the trimmed V and J ends, which lost 2 bases and 3 bases, there was a span of 7 bases. Germline CDR1 MNHEY, CDR2 SVGEGT. The CDR3 sequence is 13 residues long. The CDR3 DNA sequence: TGTGCCAGCAGTTACAGGGGTGACACTGAAGCTTTCTTT. This codes for CASSYRGDTEAFF.

The chain employs TRBV6-5 and TRBJ1-2; D possibly corresponds to TRBD1 (5 bases). Germline CDR1 is MNHEY and CDR2 is SVGAGI. V lost 6 bases to trimming and J lost 5 bases, with 16 bases between them. The CDR3 contains 14 residues. CDR3: CASRVGVGVYGYTF. As DNA, the CDR3 is TGTGCCAGCAGGGTGGGGGTCGGTGTATATGGCTACACCTTC.

V and J are TRBV7-2 and TRBJ1-4; 7 nucleotides agree with TRBD1. This CDR3 is 15 amino acids long. The V gene's germline CDR1 is SGHTA and CDR2 FQGNSA. Losses at the gene ends were 5 bases for V and 5 bases for J; bases not matched to a gene: 8. Here the CDR3 DNA reads TGTGCCAGCAGCCGCCAATACAGGGGCAATGAAAAACTGTTTTTT. Amino acids: CASSRQYRGNEKLFF. The variable domain in full, with the rest retrieved from reference TRBV7-2 and TRBJ1-4, is GAGVSQSPSNKVTEKGKDVELRCDPISGHTALYWYRQSLGQGLEFLIYFQGNSAPDKSGLPSDRFSAERTGGSVSTLTIQRTQQEDSAVYLCASSRQYRGNEKLFFGSGTQLSVL.

The chain uses TRBV10-1 and TRBJ1-2, with 9 bases matching TRBD1. Germline CDR1 and CDR2: WNHNN and SYGVQD (reference sequence). The CDR3 runs to 17 residues. The J segment lost 2 bases and the V segment lost 6 bases, leaving 13 bases of the junction unmatched. CDR3 sequence reads: CASRPKNRGRLNYGYTF. The CDR3 DNA follows: TGCGCCAGCAGGCCTAAGAACAGGGGGCGGTTGAACTATGGCTACACCTTC.

The V and J genes are TRBV18 and TRBJ2-5, with 12 bases identical to TRBD1. Germline CDR1 is KGHSH and CDR2 is LQKENI. There are 15 residues in the CDR3. Trimming cost V 5 bases and J 7 bases; bases outside gene matches: 8. The CDR3: CASSSPGQGAGTQYF. The CDR3 coding sequence is TGTGCCAGCTCATCTCCGGGACAGGGGGCGGGGACCCAGTACTTC. Full variable domain (rest looked up from reference TRBV18 and TRBJ2-5): NAGVMQNPRHLVRRRGQEARLRCSPMKGHSHVYWYRQLPEEGLKFMVYLQKENIIDESGMPKERFSAEFPKEGPSILRIQQVVRGDSAAYFCASSSPGQGAGTQYFGPGTRLLVL.

This chain joins TRBV9 and TRBJ1-1; D is unclear. Trimming removed 4 bases at V and 5 bases at J, with 15 bases between. Germline-derived CDR1 and CDR2 are SGDLS and YYNGEE. The CDR3 loop spans 14 amino acids. DNA of the CDR3: TGTGCCAGCAGCTTAGCCTGGAGCGGGACTGAAGCTTTCTTT. The encoded protein is CASSLAWSGTEAFF.

The chain couples TRBV25-1 to TRBJ2-7; maybe TRBD2 (5 bases). The CDR3 spans 12 residues. V was cut by 10 bases and J by 3 bases, with 13 bases left in between. Germline assignment: CDR1 MGHDK and CDR2 SYGVNS. The CDR3 bases are TGTGCCACCCATCGGGGATTCTACGAGCAGTACTTC. Its protein is CATHRGFYEQYF.

The chain carries TRBV27 and TRBJ2-2; no definite D call. From germline, CDR1 is MNHEY and CDR2 SMNVEV (reference sequence). The CDR3 contains 15 residues. The germline V and J ends were trimmed by 3 bases and 6 bases, with 14 bases remaining between them. This CDR3 reads CASSFLPEGAGELFF. DNA for the CDR3: TGTGCCAGCAGTTTCCTCCCGGAAGGTGCCGGGGAGCTGTTTTTT.

The rearrangement uses TRBV29-1 and TRBJ2-7; D is perhaps TRBD1 (7 bases). Trimming pared 6 bases from V and 2 bases from J, leaving 14 bases between. CDR1 and CDR2 (germline): SQVTM, ANQGSEA. This CDR3 contains 13 residues. The CDR3 region has the DNA TGCAGCGTCCAGACAGGGAGGACCTACGAGCAGTACTTC. Residues: CSVQTGRTYEQYF.

This chain uses TRBV7-9 with TRBJ1-2; possibly TRBD1 for D (5 bases). This CDR3 has 13 residues. V lost 5 bases and J 4 bases, leaving 11 bases between the germline ends. The germline CDR1 and CDR2 sequences are SEHNR and FQNEAQ (reference sequence). CDR3 coding DNA: TGTGCCAGCAGCGAACAGGTCGCCTATGGCTACACCTTC. Its protein product is CASSEQVAYGYTF. The variable domain in full, with the rest retrieved from reference TRBV7-9 and TRBJ1-2, is DTGVSQNPRHKITKRGQNVTFRCDPISEHNRLYWYRQTLGQGPEFLTYFQNEAQLEKSRLLSDRFSAERPKGSFSTLEIQRTEQGDSAMYLCASSEQVAYGYTFGSGTRLTVV.

The chain couples TRBV28 to TRBJ1-6, with 7 bases that match TRBD1. Germline lookup yields CDR1 MDHEN and CDR2 SYDVKM. The V and J ends lost 4 bases and 6 bases, in that order; junction bases with no gene match: 12. This CDR3 contains 17 residues. The CDR3 spells CASSSDQLGQFNSPLHF. The CDR3 DNA reads TGTGCCAGCAGTTCCGACCAATTGGGACAGTTTAATTCACCCCTCCACTTT.

V is TRBV19 and J is TRBJ2-2, with D possibly TRBD2 on 5 matching bases. In germline, CDR1 is LNHDA, CDR2 SQIVND (reference sequence). Trimming stripped 4 bases from V and 6 bases from J, with 21 bases between. This CDR3 region has 17 residues. As DNA, the CDR3 is TGTGCCAGTAGTACTTACCTCCTCGGGGATCACGCCGGGGAGCTGTTTTTT. This sequence encodes CASSTYLLGDHAGELFF.